This T cell receptor beta chain was sequenced in a study of shared T cell receptors in the human thymus. Germline V gene sequence: CDR1 MGHRA, CDR2 YSYEKL. This CDR3 comprises 14 residues. V was pared by 1 base and J by 9 bases, with 13 bases between. Profiling relied on immunoSEQ multiplex PCR, and the TCRdb table lists in-frame clones only, not all of them. This sample carries more than 550,000 clones, 70% to 90% of them seen once, and the ten largest clones take approximately 0.0097%. These data are also associated with another study on human thymus T cells. That publication notes: Among the donors, all were healthy Finnish infants having corrective surgery for congenital heart defects. Resections from corrective heart surgery supplied the thymus tissue. Apparent bias marked the V and J gene usage of thymic and blood repertoires.

The clonotype originates from a boy younger than two with a congenital heart defect. Input material: thymocytes. This chain uses TRBV4-1 with TRBJ2-1; the D gene is possibly TRBD2 (5 bases). CDR3 loop: CASSQVPGSSEQFF. Written as DNA, the CDR3 is TGCGCCAGCAGCCAAGTCCCGGGATCATCTGAGCAGTTCTTC.